Listed below are T cell receptor beta chains from one sample, sequenced in a study of PD-1 blockade in classical Hodgkin lymphoma. The assay was immunoSEQ multiplex PCR, and TCRdb's table has in-frame clones only and misses some. In the table there are approximately 29,000 clones, about 82% of which are singletons. The specimen comprised peripheral blood mononuclear cells (PBMCs), sampled before the fourth cycle of nivolumab. The receptors originated from a human donor with classical Hodgkin lymphoma. CDR3s include the opening cysteine and the closing phenylalanine or tryptophan.

TRBV18	CASSPEDTQYF
TRBV6-5	CASSFQSLGYEQYF
TRBV5-4	CASSPFGAGGPQEQFF
TRBV2	CASGGVRGVGEQFF
TRBV6-1	CASSDVPGLAGGSSYNEQFF
TRBV11-2	CASSSGAGTPTGELFF
TRBV5-1	CASGVGGSETQYF
TRBV7-8	CASSLARVGRAETQYF
TRBV2	CASVTAMADTQYF
TRBV4-1	CASSQDAASGSALTYEQYF
TRBV5-1	CASTPDNTGELFF
TRBV6-6	CASTGQRAKDTEAFF
TRBV19	CASSINSGANVLTF
TRBV7-2	CASSLVREAYGYTF
TRBV30	CAWSVFGNTIYF
TRBV5-4	CASSSGLAGGTGELFF
TRBV29-1	CSVETGYNEQFF
TRBV6-6	CASSSRTGSNQPQHF
TRBV2	CASRTTPNPNEKLFF
TRBV5-1	CASSSSTGQGSRTEAFF
TRBV7-2	CASRQPTGPSGNTIYF
TRBV19	CASSIGTNYGYTF
TRBV6-1	CASSEAEGWGTQYF
TRBV23-1	CASNFMKDRVEQPQHF
TRBV2	CAGGLPGYYGYTF
TRBV28	CASSLLKGGYTF
TRBV6-6	CASSYSGAGHHF
TRBV28	CASSPVLSYEQYF
TRBV6-6	CASRAGTSDADTQYF
TRBV7-9	CASSFWTDYEQYF
TRBV6-1	CASSQGQANYGYTF
TRBV6-1	CASSSNQPQHF
TRBV7-2	CASSPSSNQPQHF
TRBV28	CASSPHRTGSNEQYF
TRBV10-3	CAIRPNTGASVDTQYF
TRBV19	CASSIPATVLLREQFF
TRBV6-6	CASSYSRSWGSYEQYF
TRBV5-1	CASSLEPTLDAYGYTF
TRBV6-1	CASSEVSTDTQYF
TRBV7-9	CASSQDYGNTIYF
TRBV7-9	CASSLGAGPHDPQYF
TRBV15	CATSLPTSGGTDTQYF
TRBV7-9	CASSWGGSTDTQYF
TRBV9	CASSERTGGNTEAFF
TRBV6-5	CASKVQGAGELFF
TRBV7-3	CASSPGQGSTEAFF
TRBV10-1	CASSESGLGTEAFF
TRBV6-1	CASTQRTYNEQFF
TRBV6-6	CASSYSPGSGNTIYF
TRBV6-1	CASSDLPGLAGYTF
TRBV30	CAWQGAGEQYF
TRBV27	CASRNTDTQYF
TRBV2	CASSRPSLGTDTQYF
TRBV2	CASSPGTSGRSDEQFF